The table lists the clone carrying this TCR beta chain with a few counts. What it recognizes is unknown. The record originates from a study of vaccination effects on CD4 cells after COVID-19. ViraFEST expansion of antigen-specific CD4+ T cells with viral peptide pools preceded sequencing. Culturing for around eleven days preceded CD4+ T cell isolation. Clones were sequenced by immunoSEQ multiplex PCR, and TCRdb holds only the in-frame ones, with some missing. The sample holds 25,000 to 35,000 clones, roughly two thirds seen once. Germline V gives CDR1 KGHSH, CDR2 LQKENI. V dropped 3 bases and J dropped 7 bases, with 19 bases sitting between them. CDR3 size: 16 residues.

The source material was CD4+ T cells from PBMCs cultured with HCoV-229E spike peptides, sampled before COVID-19 vaccination. The clonotype comes from a human donor who received a COVID-19 vaccine. The chain recombines TRBV18 with TRBJ1-3; D possibly corresponds to TRBD1 (6 bases). The CDR3 sequence is CASSPFLTGAGNTIYF. CDR3 in DNA: TGTGCCAGCTCACCCTTTTTGACAGGCGCCGGGAACACCATATATTTT.